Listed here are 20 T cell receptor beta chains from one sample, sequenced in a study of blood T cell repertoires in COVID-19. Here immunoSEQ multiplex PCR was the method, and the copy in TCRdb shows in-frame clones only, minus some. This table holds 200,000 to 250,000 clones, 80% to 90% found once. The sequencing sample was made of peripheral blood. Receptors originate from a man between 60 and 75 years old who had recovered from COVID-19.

Written as DNA, the CDR3 is TGTGCCAGCAGCTTGAGAGACACCATATATTTT. Translation gives CASSLRDTIYF. The chain is built from TRBV11-2 and TRBJ1-3; D remains unclear. This CDR3 spans 11 amino acids. The germline CDR1 and CDR2 sequences are SGHAT and FQNNGV. Trimming took 3 bases from V and 8 from J, leaving 5 bases between them.

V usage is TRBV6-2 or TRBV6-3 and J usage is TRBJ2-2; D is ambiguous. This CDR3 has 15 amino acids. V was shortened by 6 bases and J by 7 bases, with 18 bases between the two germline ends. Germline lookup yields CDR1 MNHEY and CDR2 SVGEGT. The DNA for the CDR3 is TGTGCCAGCAGCGGCGCGTCACGGAGCAACGGGGAGCTGTTTTTT. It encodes CASSGASRSNGELFF.

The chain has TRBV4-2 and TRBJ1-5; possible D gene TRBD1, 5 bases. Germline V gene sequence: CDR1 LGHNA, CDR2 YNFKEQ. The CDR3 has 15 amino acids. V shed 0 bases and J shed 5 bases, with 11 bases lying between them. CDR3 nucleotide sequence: TGTGCCAGCAGCCAAGATAGGCAGGGCTATCAGCCCCAGCATTTT. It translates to CASSQDRQGYQPQHF.

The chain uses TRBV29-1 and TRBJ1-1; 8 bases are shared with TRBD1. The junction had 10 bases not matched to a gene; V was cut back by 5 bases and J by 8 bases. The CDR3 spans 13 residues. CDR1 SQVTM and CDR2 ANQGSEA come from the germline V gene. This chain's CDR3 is CSVSRTGTLEAFF. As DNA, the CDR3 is TGCAGCGTTAGCCGGACAGGGACCCTGGAAGCTTTCTTT.

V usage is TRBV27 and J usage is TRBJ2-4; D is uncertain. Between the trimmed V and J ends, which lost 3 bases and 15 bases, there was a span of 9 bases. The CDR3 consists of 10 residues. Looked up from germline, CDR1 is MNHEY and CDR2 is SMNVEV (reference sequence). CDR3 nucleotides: TGTGCCAGCAGTTTTCGGTCATTGTACTTC. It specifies CASSFRSLYF.

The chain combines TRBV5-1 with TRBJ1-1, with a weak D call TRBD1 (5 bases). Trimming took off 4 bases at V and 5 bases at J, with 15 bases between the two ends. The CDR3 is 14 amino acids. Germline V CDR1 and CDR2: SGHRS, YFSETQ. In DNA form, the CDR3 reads TGCGCCAGCAGCCCGGGGGGACCCGATACTGAAGCTTTCTTT. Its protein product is CASSPGGPDTEAFF.

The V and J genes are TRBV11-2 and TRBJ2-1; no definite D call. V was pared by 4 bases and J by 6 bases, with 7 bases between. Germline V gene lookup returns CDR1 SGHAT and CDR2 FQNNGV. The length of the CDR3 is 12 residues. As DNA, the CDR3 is TGTGCCAGCAGCTCCCTCCGCAATGAGCAGTTCTTC. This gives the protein CASSSLRNEQFF.

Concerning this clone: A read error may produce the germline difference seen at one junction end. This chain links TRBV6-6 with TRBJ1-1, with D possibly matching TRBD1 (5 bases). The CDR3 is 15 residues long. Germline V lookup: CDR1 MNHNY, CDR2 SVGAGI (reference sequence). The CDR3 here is CASSYSKGVNTEAFF. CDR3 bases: TGTGCCAGCAGTTACTCGAAAGGGGTGAATACTGAAGCTTTCTTT.

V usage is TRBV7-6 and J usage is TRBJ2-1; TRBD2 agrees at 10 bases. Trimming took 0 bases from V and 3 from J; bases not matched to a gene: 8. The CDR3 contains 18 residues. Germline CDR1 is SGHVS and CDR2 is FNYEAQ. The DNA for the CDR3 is TGTGCCAGCAGCTTAGCGAGCCTAGCGGGAGCAAACTACAATGAGCAGTTCTTC. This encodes CASSLASLAGANYNEQFF.

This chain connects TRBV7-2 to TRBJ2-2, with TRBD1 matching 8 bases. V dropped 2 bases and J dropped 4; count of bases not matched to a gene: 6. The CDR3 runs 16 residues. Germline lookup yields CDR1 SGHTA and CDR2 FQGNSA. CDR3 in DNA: TGTGCCAGCAGCTTAATGGACAGGGCCGTCACCGGGGAGCTGTTTTTT. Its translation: CASSLMDRAVTGELFF.

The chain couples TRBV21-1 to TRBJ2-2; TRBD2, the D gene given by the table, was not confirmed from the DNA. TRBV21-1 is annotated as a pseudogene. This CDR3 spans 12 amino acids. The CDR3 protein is CASSKGAGELFF. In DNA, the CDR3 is TGTGCCAGCAGCAAAGGAGCCGGGGAGCTGTTTTTT.

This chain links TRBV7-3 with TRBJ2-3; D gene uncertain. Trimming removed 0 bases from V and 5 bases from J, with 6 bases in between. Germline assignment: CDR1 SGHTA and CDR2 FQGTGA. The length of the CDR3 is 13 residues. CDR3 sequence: CASSLTILDTQYF. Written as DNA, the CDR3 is TGTGCCAGCAGCTTAACTATATTAGATACGCAGTATTTT.

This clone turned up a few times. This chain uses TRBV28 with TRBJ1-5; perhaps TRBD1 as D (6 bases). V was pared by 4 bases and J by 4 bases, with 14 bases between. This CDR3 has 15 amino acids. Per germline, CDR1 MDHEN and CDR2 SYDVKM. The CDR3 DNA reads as TGTGCCAGCAGTTCATCAGGGGAGGGTAATCAGCCCCAGCATTTT. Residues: CASSSSGEGNQPQHF. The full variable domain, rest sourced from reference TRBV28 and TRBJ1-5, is DVKVTQSSRYLVKRTGEKVFLECVQDMDHENMFWYRQDPGLGLRLIYFSYDVKMKEKGDIPEGYSVSREKKERFSLILESASTNQTSMYLCASSSSGEGNQPQHFGDGTRLSIL.

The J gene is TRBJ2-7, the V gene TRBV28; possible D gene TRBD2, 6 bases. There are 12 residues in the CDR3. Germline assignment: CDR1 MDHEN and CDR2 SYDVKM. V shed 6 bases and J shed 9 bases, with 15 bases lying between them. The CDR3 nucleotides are TGTGCCAGCAGCCTACAGTCCGGGAGGCAGTACTTC. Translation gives CASSLQSGRQYF.

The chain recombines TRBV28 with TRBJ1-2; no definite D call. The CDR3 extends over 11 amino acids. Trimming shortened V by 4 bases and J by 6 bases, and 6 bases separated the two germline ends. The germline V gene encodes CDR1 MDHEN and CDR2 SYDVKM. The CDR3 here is CASSSLNGYTF. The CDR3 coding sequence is TGTGCCAGCAGTTCCTTAAATGGCTACACCTTC.

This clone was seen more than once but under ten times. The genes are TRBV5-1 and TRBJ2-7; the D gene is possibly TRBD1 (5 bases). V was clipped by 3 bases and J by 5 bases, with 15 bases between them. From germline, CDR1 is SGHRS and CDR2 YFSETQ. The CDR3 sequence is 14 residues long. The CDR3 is CASSYQGLGNEQYF. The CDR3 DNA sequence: TGCGCCAGCAGCTACCAGGGCCTTGGGAACGAGCAGTACTTC. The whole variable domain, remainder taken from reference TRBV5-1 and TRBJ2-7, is KAGVTQTPRYLIKTRGQQVTLSCSPISGHRSVSWYQQTPGQGLQFLFEYFSETQRNKGNFPGRFSGRQFSNSRSEMNVSTLELGDSALYLCASSYQGLGNEQYFGPGTRLTVT.

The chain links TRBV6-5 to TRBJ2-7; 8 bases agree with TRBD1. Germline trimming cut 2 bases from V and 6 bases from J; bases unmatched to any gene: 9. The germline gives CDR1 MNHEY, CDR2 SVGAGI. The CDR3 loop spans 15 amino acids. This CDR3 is CASSYLKTGVGEQYF. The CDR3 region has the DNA TGTGCCAGCAGTTACCTGAAGACAGGGGTAGGCGAGCAGTACTTC.

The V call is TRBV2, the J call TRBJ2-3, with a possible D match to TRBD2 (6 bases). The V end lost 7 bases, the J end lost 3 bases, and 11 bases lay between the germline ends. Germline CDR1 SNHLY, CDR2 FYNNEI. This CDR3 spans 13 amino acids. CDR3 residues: CASTLGTTDTQYF. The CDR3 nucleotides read TGTGCCAGCACTCTAGGGACTACAGATACGCAGTATTTT.

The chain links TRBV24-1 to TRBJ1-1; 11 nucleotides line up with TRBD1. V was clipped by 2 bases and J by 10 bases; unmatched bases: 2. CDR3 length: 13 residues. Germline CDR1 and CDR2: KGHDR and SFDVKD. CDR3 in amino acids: CATSDSGTGGAFF. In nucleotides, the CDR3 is TGTGCCACCAGTGATTCCGGGACAGGGGGAGCTTTCTTT.

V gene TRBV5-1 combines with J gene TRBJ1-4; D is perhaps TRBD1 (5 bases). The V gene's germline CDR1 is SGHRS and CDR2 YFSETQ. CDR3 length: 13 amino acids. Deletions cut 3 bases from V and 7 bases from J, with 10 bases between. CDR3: CASSSFGGEKLFF. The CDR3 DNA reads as TGCGCCAGCAGCTCGTTCGGGGGTGAAAAACTGTTTTTT.